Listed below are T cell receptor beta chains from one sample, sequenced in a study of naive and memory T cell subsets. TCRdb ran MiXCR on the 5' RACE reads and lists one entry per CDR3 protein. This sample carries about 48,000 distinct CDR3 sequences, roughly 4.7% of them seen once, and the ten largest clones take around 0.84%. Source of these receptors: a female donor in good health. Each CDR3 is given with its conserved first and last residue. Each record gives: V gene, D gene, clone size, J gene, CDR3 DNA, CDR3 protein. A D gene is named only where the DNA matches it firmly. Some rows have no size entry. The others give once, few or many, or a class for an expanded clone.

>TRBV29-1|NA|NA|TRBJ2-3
TGCAGCGTTACTACAGGACTCCGCACAGATACGCAGTATTTT
CSVTTGLRTDTQYF
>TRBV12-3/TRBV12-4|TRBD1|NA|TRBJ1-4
TGTGCCAGCAGGGTTCTTGGGACAGGGAATGAAAAACTGTTTTTT
CASRVLGTGNEKLFF
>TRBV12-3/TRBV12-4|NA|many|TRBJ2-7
TGTGCCAGCAAGGGACAATCCTACGAGCAGTACTTC
CASKGQSYEQYF
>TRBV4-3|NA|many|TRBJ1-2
TGCGCCAGCAGCCAAGAAGGGGCATATCGGGATGGCACCTTC
CASSQEGAYRDGTF
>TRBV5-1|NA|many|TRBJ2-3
TGCGCCAGCCGACAACCGGGATTATACACAGATACGCAGTATTTT
CASRQPGLYTDTQYF
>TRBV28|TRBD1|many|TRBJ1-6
TGTGCCAGCAGTCTCCTCGACTCTGGACAGGGGATACCCCTCCACTTT
CASSLLDSGQGIPLHF
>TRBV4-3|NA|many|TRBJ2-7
TGCGCCAGCAGCCAAGAATGGGCTAGCGCCTCCTACGAGCAGTACTTC
CASSQEWASASYEQYF
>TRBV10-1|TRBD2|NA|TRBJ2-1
TGCGCCAGCAGTGATCCTGGCGGGAGGTTCTCCTACAATGAGCAGTTCTTC
CASSDPGGRFSYNEQFF
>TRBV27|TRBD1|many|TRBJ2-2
TGTGCCAGCAGTTTTGCACAGGGGGGCACCGGGGAGCTGTTTTTT
CASSFAQGGTGELFF
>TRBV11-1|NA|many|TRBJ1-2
TGTGCCAGCAGCTTAGGTTTCGGCAGCTCCTATGGCTACACCTTC
CASSLGFGSSYGYTF
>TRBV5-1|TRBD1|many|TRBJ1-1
TGCGCCAGCAGCTCCGGGACAGTTGAAGCTTTCTTT
CASSSGTVEAFF
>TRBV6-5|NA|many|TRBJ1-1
TGTGCCAGCAGTTACTCGATGGAGGGCGGGAGTCGGGGCGACACTGAAGCTTTCTTT
CASSYSMEGGSRGDTEAFF
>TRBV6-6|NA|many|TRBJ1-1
TGTGCCATTGGTGACACTGAAGCTTTCTTT
CAIGDTEAFF
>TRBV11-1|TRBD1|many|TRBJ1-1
TGTGCCAGCAGCCGCAGGGGGTCGTTGAACACTGAAGCTTTCTTT
CASSRRGSLNTEAFF
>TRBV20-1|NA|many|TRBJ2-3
TGCAGTGCTCCTCTAGCCGATACGCAGTATTTT
CSAPLADTQYF
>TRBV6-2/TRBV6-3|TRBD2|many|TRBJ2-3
TGTGCCAGCAGTTACCCTGTTGGGGGAGGGACGTCAGATACGCAGTATTTT
CASSYPVGGGTSDTQYF
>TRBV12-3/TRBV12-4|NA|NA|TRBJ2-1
TGTGCCAGCAGTTTGACTGGGGGCGATGAGCAGTTCTTC
CASSLTGGDEQFF
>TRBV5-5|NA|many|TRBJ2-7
TGTGCCAGCAGCTTGGAAAGAGGACCTTACGAGCAGTACTTC
CASSLERGPYEQYF
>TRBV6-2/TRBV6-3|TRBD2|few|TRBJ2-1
TGTGCCAGCAGTTACGGAGCGGGAGTGAACAATGAGCAGTTCTTC
CASSYGAGVNNEQFF
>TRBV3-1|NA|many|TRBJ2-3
TGTGCCAGCAGCCAAGACGGTCAGGGCACAGATACGCAGTATTTT
CASSQDGQGTDTQYF
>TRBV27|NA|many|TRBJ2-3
TGTGCCAGCAGTGACCGGACAGCTCAGTATTTT
CASSDRTAQYF
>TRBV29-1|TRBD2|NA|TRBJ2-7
TGCAGCGTCCTCGGGGGGGGAGGGTCCTACGAGCAGTACTTC
CSVLGGGGSYEQYF
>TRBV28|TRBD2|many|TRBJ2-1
TGTGCCAGCAGTCTAGCGGGAGATGTCAATGAGCAGTTCTTC
CASSLAGDVNEQFF
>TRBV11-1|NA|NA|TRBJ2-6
TGTGCCAGCAGCTTATATGCTATAAGGGGCTCTGGGGCCAACGTCCTGACTTTC
CASSLYAIRGSGANVLTF
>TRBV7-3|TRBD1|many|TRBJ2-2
TGTGCCAGCAGCTTAATGCCCCCAGGGGGCGTTGGGGAGCTGTTTTTT
CASSLMPPGGVGELFF
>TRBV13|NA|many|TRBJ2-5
TGTGCCAGCAGCTCTGAGGGGGGACCCAAGACCCAGTACTTC
CASSSEGGPKTQYF
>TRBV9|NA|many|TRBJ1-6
TGTGCCAGCACCACATTGGGAATCGGGTCACCCCTCCACTTT
CASTTLGIGSPLHF
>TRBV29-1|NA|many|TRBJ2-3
TGCAGCGTCGAAGTAGCGGCGGATACGCAGTATTTT
CSVEVAADTQYF
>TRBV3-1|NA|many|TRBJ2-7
TGTGCCAGCAGCCAAGGGGGGGCCGTGACCTACGAGCAGTACTTC
CASSQGGAVTYEQYF
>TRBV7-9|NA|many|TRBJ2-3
TGTGCCAGCAGCTTATTTGCGGGTGCGGGACGCACAGATACGCAGTATTTT
CASSLFAGAGRTDTQYF
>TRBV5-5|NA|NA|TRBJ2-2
TGTGCCAGCAGCTTGAGGACCCTCTCGTACACCGGGGAGCTGTTTTTT
CASSLRTLSYTGELFF
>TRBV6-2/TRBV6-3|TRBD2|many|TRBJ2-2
TGTGCCAGCAGTTACGATCCCGGGGGGGCGCGAACCGGGGAGCTGTTTTTT
CASSYDPGGARTGELFF
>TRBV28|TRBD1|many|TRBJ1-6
TGTGCCAGCAGCGGGACAGGGGCTGCAAATTCACCCCTCCACTTT
CASSGTGAANSPLHF
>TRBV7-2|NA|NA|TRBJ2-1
TGTGCCAGCAGCTTAAGGCTTGACGTAATAAACAATGAGCAGTTCTTC
CASSLRLDVINNEQFF
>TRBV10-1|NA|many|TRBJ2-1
TGCGCCAGCAGTGAGGGAGGACGCGCGCAGGCTGGGCAGTTCTTC
CASSEGGRAQAGQFF
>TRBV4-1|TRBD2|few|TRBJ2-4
TGCGCCAGCAGCCAAGGACTAGCGGGAGGGCCGGGCAAAAACATTCAGTACTTC
CASSQGLAGGPGKNIQYF
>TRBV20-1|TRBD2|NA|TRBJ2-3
TGCAGTGCTATTCTAGCGGGAGATCGGGGAGATACGCAGTATTTT
CSAILAGDRGDTQYF
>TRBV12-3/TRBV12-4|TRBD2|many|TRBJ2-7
TGTGCCAGCAGCCGGGGGAGCGGGAACTCCTACGAGCAGTACTTC
CASSRGSGNSYEQYF